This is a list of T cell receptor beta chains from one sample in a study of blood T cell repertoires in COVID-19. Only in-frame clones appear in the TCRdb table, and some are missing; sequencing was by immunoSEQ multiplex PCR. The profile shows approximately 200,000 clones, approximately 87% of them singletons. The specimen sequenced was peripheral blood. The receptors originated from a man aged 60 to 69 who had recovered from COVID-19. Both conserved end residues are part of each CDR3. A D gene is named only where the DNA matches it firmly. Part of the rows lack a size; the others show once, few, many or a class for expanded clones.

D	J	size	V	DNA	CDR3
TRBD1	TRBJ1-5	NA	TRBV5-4	TGTGCCAGCAGCTTGATGGCAGGGGGGAGAGATCAGCCCCAGCATTTT	CASSLMAGGRDQPQHF
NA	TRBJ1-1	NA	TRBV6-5	TGTGCCAGCAGCCCGACAGGATACACTGAAGCTTTCTTT	CASSPTGYTEAFF
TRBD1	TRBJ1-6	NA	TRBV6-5	TGTGCCAGCCACAGGGGCCGCTCCTATAATTCACCCCTCCACTTT	CASHRGRSYNSPLHF
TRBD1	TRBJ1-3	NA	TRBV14	TGTGCCAGCAGCCTCTTTTCGGGAGGACAGGGCTCTGGAAACACCATATATTTT	CASSLFSGGQGSGNTIYF
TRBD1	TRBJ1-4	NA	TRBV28	TGTGCCAGCAGCCCAGGGGGCGCGGTTGAAAAACTGTTTTTT	CASSPGGAVEKLFF
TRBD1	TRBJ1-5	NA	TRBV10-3	TGTGCCATCAGTGAATGGACAGGGGATATGAATCAGCCCCAGCATTTT	CAISEWTGDMNQPQHF
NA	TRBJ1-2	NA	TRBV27	TGTGCCAGCAGTCCCCTTGGTCAGAACTATGGCTACACCTTC	CASSPLGQNYGYTF
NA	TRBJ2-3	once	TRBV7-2	TGTGCCAGCAGCCCGGGACACCTGGGGACAGATACGCAGTATTTT	CASSPGHLGTDTQYF
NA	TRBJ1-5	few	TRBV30	TGTGCCTGGAGTACCGAGGGTGGGAGCAATCAGCCCCAGCATTTT	CAWSTEGGSNQPQHF
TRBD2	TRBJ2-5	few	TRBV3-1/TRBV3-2	TGTGCCAGCAGCCATAGACTAGCGGGAGAGACCCAGTACTTC	CASSHRLAGETQYF
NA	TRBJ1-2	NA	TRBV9	TGTGCCAGCAGCGTAGAGGCAGGTGCCTACTATGGCTACACCTTC	CASSVEAGAYYGYTF
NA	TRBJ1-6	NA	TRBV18	TGTGCCAGCTCACAAACAGGGCCCGCAAGTTCACCCCTCCACTTT	CASSQTGPASSPLHF
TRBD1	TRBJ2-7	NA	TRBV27	TGTGCCAGCAGTTTAAACAGGGGGGACGAGCAGTACTTC	CASSLNRGDEQYF
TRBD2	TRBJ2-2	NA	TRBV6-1	TGTGCCAGCAGTGAACTAGCGGGAGAAAGCACCGGGGAGCTGTTTTTT	CASSELAGESTGELFF
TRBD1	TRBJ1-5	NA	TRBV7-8	TGTGCCAGCGGACAGGGGCATCAGCCCCAGCATTTT	CASGQGHQPQHF
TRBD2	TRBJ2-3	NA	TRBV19	TGTGCCAGTACCCCCCAGCTAGCGGGAAACACAGATACGCAGTATTTT	CASTPQLAGNTDTQYF
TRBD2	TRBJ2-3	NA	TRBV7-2	TGTGCCAGCAGCTTAGCGGGGGGGATAGATACGCAGTATTTT	CASSLAGGIDTQYF
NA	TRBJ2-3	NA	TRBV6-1	TGTGCCAGCCAAGGGGCCACAGATACGCAGTATTTT	CASQGATDTQYF
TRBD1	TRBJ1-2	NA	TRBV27	TGTGCCAGACGACAGGGGGCAGACTATGGCTACACCTTC	CARRQGADYGYTF
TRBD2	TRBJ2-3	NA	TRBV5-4	TGTGCCAGCAGCTTGGGGGGACTAGCAGGAGATACGCAGTATTTT	CASSLGGLAGDTQYF
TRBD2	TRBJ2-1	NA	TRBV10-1	TGCGCCAGCAGCAGGGGACTAGCGGGGTACAATGAGCAGTTCTTC	CASSRGLAGYNEQFF
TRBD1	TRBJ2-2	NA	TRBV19	TGTGCCAGTAGTGGGACAGGGGGCTCGAACACCGGGGAGCTGTTTTTT	CASSGTGGSNTGELFF
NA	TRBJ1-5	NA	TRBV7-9	TGTGCCAGCAGCTCAGGGTTTGGCAATCAGCCCCAGCATTTT	CASSSGFGNQPQHF
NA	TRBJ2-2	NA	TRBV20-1	TGCAGTGCTAGGGGTCTAGAGGAGCTGTTTTTT	CSARGLEELFF
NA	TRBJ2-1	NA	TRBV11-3	TGTGCCAGCAGCTTAGGGGCAGGGCCCTCCTACAATGAGCAGTTCTTC	CASSLGAGPSYNEQFF
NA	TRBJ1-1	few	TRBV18	TGTGCCAGCTCACCCTCGGAGGGCACTGAAGCTTTCTTT	CASSPSEGTEAFF
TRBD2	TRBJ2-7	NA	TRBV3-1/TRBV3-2	TGTGCCAGCAGCCAAGTGGTAGCGGGGTCCGAGCAGTACTTC	CASSQVVAGSEQYF
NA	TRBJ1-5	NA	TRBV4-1	TGCGCCAGCAGCCAAGAGTACAGTTATAGCAATCAGCCCCAGCATTTT	CASSQEYSYSNQPQHF
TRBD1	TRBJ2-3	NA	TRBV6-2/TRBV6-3	TGTGCCAGCAGTCGGGACAGTCCTCCCACAGATACGCAGTATTTT	CASSRDSPPTDTQYF
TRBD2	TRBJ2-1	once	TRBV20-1	TGCAGTGCTAGTGTGGGAGTAGCGGGAGAGGAGCAGTTCTTC	CSASVGVAGEEQFF
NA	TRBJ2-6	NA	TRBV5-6	TGTGCCAGCAGCTTGGACGGGATTGGGGCCAACGTCCTGACTTTC	CASSLDGIGANVLTF
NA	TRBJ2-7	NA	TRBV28	TGTGCCAGTAGCTTCCTGACGAGCTCCTACGAGCAGTACTTC	CASSFLTSSYEQYF
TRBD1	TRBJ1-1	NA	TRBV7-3	TGTGCCAGCAGCGGGAGAACAGGGGGCAATTCTGAAGCTTTCTTT	CASSGRTGGNSEAFF
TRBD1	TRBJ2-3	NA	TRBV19	TGTGCCAGTAGTAGCGGACAGGGGGCGACCACAGATACGCAGTATTTT	CASSSGQGATTDTQYF
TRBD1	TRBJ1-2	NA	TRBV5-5	TGTGCCAGCAGCTTTGGGGACAGGGGGCAACCTAACTATGGCTACACCTTC	CASSFGDRGQPNYGYTF
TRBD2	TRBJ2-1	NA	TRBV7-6	TGTGCCAGCAGCTTAGAGACTAGCGGGAGGGCCAGGAATGAGCAGTTCTTC	CASSLETSGRARNEQFF
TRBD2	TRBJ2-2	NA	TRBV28	TGTGCCAGCAGTTTCTCTAGCGGGTACACCGGGGAGCTGTTTTTT	CASSFSSGYTGELFF
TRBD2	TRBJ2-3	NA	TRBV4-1	TGCGCCAGCAGTCCGACTAGCTCTAGCACAGATACGCAGTATTTT	CASSPTSSSTDTQYF
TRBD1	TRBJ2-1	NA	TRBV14	TGTGCCAGCAGCCTTTCAGGGGGCAATGAGCAGTTCTTC	CASSLSGGNEQFF
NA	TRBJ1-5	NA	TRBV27	TGTGCCAGCAGTTTAGAGTCCTTTGGTGGTCAGCCCCAGCATTTT	CASSLESFGGQPQHF
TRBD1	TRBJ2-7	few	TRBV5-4	TGTGCCAGCAGAAGACAGGGCTCAGACGAGCAGTACTTC	CASRRQGSDEQYF
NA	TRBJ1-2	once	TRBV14	TGTGCCAGCAGCCAAGACAGGGTGGGCGGCTACACCTTC	CASSQDRVGGYTF
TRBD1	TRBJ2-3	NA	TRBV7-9	TGTGCCAGCAGCTTAGCGGAGGGGGACAGGAGTATAGATACGCAGTATTTT	CASSLAEGDRSIDTQYF
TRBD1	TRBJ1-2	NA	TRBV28	TGTGCCAGCAGTTTGGTGGGACAGGACTATGGCTACACCTTC	CASSLVGQDYGYTF
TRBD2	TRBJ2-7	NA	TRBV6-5	TGTGCCAGCACTTACCCGACTAGCGGGATTGGCGAGCAGTACTTC	CASTYPTSGIGEQYF